The 3 T cell receptor beta chains in this list originate from one sample, sequenced in a study of regulatory T cells in long-lasting Graves disease (dated by TCRdb to the early 2020s). The sample's time point label, decoded: persistent/refractory GD, antithyroid drugs over 5 years with positive TRAb. For both TCR sequencing and RNA sequencing, RNA was extracted from PBMCs in TRIzol. Library preparation was by multiplex PCR. Sequencing was carried out with an Illumina HiSeq 4000. TCR beta libraries were built with iRepertoire HTBI primers and Arm-PCR amplification of CDR3 regions. In TCRdb, the public reads were trimmed at Q25 with fastp and aligned with MiXCR, with productive beta chains retained. Rows matching on CDR3 protein sequence are summarized as one entry with the most common DNA and genes. The sample table contains hundreds of thousands of distinct CDR3 sequences; only one count was recorded for around a fifth of them. Around 14% of the sample belongs to the ten largest clones.

Sample: peripheral blood mononuclear cells (PBMCs), taken when the disease was refractory, from a patient treated with antithyroid drugs. The receptors were gathered from a female donor with Graves disease.

This clonotype was seen a handful of times. CDR3 region: CASSLEQSEQYF. In nucleotides, the CDR3 is TGTGCCAGCAGCTTAGAACAGAGCGAGCAGTACTTC. The chain recombines TRBV7-9 with TRBJ2-7; no clear D. Germline values: CDR1 SEHNR, CDR2 FQNEAQ (reference sequence). The CDR3 runs 12 residues. V was pared by 1 base and J by 6 bases, with 7 bases between.

In this sample, this clonotype turned up once. The chain joins TRBV5-5 to TRBJ1-3; no clear D gene. CDR1 and CDR2 (germline): SGHKS, YYEKEE (reference sequence). The V end was cut by 2 bases, the J end by 4 bases, with 10 bases between. The CDR3 covers 14 residues. The CDR3 DNA reads as TGTGCCAGCAGCTTTGGGTCCCCAGGAAACACCATATATTTT. Protein product: CASSFGSPGNTIYF. The full variable domain, rest sourced from reference TRBV5-5 and TRBJ1-3, is DAGVTQSPTHLIKTRGQQVTLRCSPISGHKSVSWYQQVLGQGPQFIFQYYEKEERGRGNFPDRFSARQFPNYSSELNVNALLLGDSALYLCASSFGSPGNTIYFGEGSWLTVV.

The chain uses TRBV4-2 and TRBJ2-4, with a weak D call TRBD2 (5 bases). This CDR3 has 16 amino acids. CDR1 and CDR2 from the germline V gene are LGHNA and YNFKEQ. Trimming stripped 0 bases from V and 6 bases from J, with 15 bases between. DNA for the CDR3: TGTGCCAGCAGCCAAGATCTTGGATCCGCGGGAAACATTCAGTACTTC. This gives the protein CASSQDLGSAGNIQYF.